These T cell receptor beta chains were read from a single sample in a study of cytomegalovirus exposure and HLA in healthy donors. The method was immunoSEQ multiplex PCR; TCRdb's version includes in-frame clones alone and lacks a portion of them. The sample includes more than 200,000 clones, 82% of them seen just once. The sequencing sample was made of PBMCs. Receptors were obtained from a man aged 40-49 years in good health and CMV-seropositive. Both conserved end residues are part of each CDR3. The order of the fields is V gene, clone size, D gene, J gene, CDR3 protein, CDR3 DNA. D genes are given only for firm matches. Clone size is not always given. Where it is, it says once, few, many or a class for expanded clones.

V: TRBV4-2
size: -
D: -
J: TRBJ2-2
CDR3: CASSQDRWAFKNTGELFF
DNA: TGTGCCAGCAGCCAAGATAGGTGGGCTTTCAAGAACACCGGGGAGCTGTTTTTT

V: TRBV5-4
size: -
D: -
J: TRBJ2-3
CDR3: CASSLGLEITDTQYF
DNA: TGTGCCAGCAGCTTGGGACTAGAGATCACAGATACGCAGTATTTT

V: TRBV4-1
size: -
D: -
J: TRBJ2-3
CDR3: CASSQIGRTDTQYF
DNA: TGCGCCAGCAGCCAAATCGGGAGAACAGATACGCAGTATTTT

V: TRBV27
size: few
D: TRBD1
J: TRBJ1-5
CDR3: CASSLGGGAGQPQHF
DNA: TGTGCCAGCAGTTTAGGAGGGGGCGCGGGGCAGCCCCAGCATTTT

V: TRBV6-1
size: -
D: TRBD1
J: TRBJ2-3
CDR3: CASSETGGQDTQYF
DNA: TGTGCCAGCAGTGAAACAGGGGGTCAAGATACGCAGTATTTT

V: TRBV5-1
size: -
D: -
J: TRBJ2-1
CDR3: CASSLGRASFNEQFF
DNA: TGCGCCAGCAGCTTGGGGAGGGCGTCCTTCAATGAGCAGTTCTTC

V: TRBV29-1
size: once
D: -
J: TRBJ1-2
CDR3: CSVDEGEATNYGYTF
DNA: TGCAGCGTTGACGAAGGGGAGGCGACTAACTATGGCTACACCTTC

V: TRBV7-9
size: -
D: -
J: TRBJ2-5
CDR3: CASSRDNFLQETQYF
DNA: TGTGCCAGCAGCAGGGACAACTTCCTCCAAGAGACCCAGTACTTC

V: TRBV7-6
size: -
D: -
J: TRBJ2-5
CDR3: CASSLIAGVDQETQYF
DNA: TGTGCCAGCAGCTTAATAGCAGGGGTCGACCAAGAGACCCAGTACTTC

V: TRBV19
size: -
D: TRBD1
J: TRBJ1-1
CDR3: CASSIRTGTNTEAFF
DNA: TGTGCCAGTAGTATCCGGACAGGTACGAACACTGAAGCTTTCTTT

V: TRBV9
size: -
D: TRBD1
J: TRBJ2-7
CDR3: CASSEGDRAYEQYF
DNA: TGTGCCAGCAGCGAGGGGGACAGAGCCTACGAGCAGTACTTC

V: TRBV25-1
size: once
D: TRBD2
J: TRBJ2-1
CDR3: CASSDFGLAGDEQFF
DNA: TGTGCCAGCAGTGACTTTGGACTAGCGGGAGACGAGCAGTTCTTC

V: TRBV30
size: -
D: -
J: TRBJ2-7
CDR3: CAWRGQRAEQYF
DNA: TGTGCCTGGAGGGGACAGCGGGCCGAGCAGTACTTC

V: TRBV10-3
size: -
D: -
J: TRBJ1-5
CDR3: CAIKEEGNNQPQHF
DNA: TGTGCCATCAAAGAAGAGGGTAACAATCAGCCCCAGCATTTT

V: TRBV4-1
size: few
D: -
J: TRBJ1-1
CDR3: CASSQDSNRLLNTEAFF
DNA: TGCGCCAGCAGCCAAGATAGTAATCGCCTTCTGAACACTGAAGCTTTCTTT

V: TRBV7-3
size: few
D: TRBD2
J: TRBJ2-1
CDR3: CASSFTGTRGGSEQFF
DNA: TGTGCCAGCAGCTTCACCGGGACTAGAGGGGGGAGTGAGCAGTTCTTC